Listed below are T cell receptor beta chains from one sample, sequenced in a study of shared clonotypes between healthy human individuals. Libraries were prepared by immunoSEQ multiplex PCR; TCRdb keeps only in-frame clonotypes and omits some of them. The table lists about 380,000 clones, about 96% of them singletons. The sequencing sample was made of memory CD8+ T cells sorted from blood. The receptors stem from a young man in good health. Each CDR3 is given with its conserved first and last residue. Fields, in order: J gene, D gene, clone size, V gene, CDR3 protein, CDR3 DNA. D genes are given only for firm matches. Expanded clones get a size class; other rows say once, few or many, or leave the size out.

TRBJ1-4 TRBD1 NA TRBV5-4 CASSSGQGRTNEKLFF TGTGCCAGCAGCTCCGGACAGGGAAGGACTAATGAAAAACTGTTTTTT
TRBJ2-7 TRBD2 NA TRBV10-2 CASRATSGDSYEQYF TGCGCCAGCAGAGCCACTAGCGGGGACTCCTACGAGCAGTACTTC
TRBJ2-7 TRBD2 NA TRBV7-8 CASSLFLAGGLVEQYF TGTGCCAGCAGCTTATTTCTAGCGGGAGGGCTGGTCGAGCAGTACTTC
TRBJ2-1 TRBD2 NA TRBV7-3 CASSLASGRSYNEQFF TGTGCCAGCAGCTTGGCGAGCGGGAGATCGTACAATGAGCAGTTCTTC
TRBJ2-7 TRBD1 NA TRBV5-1 CASSLEGTGTYEQYF TGCGCCAGCAGCTTGGAAGGGACAGGGACCTACGAGCAGTACTTC
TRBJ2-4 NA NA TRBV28 CASSGQNLAKNIQYF TGTGCCAGCAGTGGACAGAACCTAGCCAAAAACATTCAGTACTTC
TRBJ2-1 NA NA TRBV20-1 CSASGNNEQFF TGCAGTGCTAGCGGAAACAATGAGCAGTTCTTC
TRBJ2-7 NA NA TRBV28 CASSFATGTIYEQYF TGTGCCAGCAGCTTTGCCACCGGGACAATCTACGAGCAGTACTTC
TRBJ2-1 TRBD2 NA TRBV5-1 CASGLAGSSYNEQFF TGCGCCAGCGGACTAGCGGGGAGCTCCTACAATGAGCAGTTCTTC
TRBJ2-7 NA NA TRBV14 CASSQVKGSEQYF TGTGCCAGCAGCCAAGTAAAGGGATCCGAGCAGTACTTC
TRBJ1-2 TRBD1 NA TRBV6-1 CASSTGTGLGYGYTF TGTGCCAGCTCTACCGGGACAGGGCTGGGCTATGGCTACACCTTC
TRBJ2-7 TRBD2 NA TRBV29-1 CSVDLGPSGSEQYF TGCAGCGTTGATTTGGGACCTAGCGGGAGCGAGCAGTACTTC
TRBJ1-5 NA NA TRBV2 CASGRGSGNQPQHF TGTGCCAGCGGGAGGGGCTCAGGCAATCAGCCCCAGCATTTT
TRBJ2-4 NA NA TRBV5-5 CASSLNLNIQYF TGTGCCAGCAGCTTGAATTTAAACATTCAGTACTTC
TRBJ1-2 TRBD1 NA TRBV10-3 CAITEPGQGAYGYTF TGTGCCATCACTGAACCCGGACAGGGGGCCTATGGCTACACCTTC
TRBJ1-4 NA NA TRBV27 CASSPRATTNEKLFF TGTGCCAGCAGTCCCCGAGCAACAACTAATGAAAAACTGTTTTTT
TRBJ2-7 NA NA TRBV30 CAWSAGVEQYF TGTGCCTGGAGTGCAGGGGTCGAGCAGTACTTC
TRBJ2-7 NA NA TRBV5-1 CASSLALDRYEQYF TGCGCCAGCAGCTTGGCCCTCGACCGCTACGAGCAGTACTTC
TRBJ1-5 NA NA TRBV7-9 CASSLGATNQPQHF TGTGCCAGCAGTTTGGGGGCGACCAATCAGCCCCAGCATTTT
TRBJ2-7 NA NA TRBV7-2 CASSLEGGMVYEQYF TGTGCCAGCAGCTTAGAGGGGGGGATGGTCTACGAGCAGTACTTC
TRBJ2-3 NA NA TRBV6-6 CASSYGGTDTQYF TGTGCCAGCAGTTACGGCGGCACAGATACGCAGTATTTT
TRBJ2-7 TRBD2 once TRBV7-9 CASSKTSGRLPYEQYF TGTGCCAGCAGCAAGACTAGCGGGAGGCTCCCCTACGAGCAGTACTTC
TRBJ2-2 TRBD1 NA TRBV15 CATSRRGGPGELFF TGTGCCACCAGCCGACGAGGGGGCCCCGGGGAGCTGTTTTTT
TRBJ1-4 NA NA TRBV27 CASSLSRDTRLFF TGTGCCAGCAGTTTATCGAGGGACACTAGACTGTTTTTT
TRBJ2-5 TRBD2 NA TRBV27 CASSPRGGLETQYF TGTGCCAGCAGTCCGCGGGGAGGGTTGGAGACCCAGTACTTC
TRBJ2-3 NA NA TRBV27 CASSSRGAVTDTQYF TGTGCCAGCAGTTCACGCGGTGCTGTCACAGATACGCAGTATTTT
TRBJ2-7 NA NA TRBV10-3 CAISELGWGDAEDEQYF TGTGCCATCAGTGAGCTGGGGTGGGGGGACGCGGAGGACGAGCAGTACTTC
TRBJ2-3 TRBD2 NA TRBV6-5 CASSYSGTSLDTQYF TGTGCCAGCAGTTACTCCGGGACTAGTTTAGATACGCAGTATTTT
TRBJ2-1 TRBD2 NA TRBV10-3 CAISAPGLAANEQFF TGTGCCATCAGTGCCCCGGGACTAGCGGCAAATGAGCAGTTCTTC
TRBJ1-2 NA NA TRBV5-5 CASSLDVYGYTF TGTGCCAGCAGCTTGGATGTGTACGGCTACACCTTC
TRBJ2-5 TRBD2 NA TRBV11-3 CASSRTSGLQETQYF TGTGCCAGCAGCCGGACTAGCGGGCTCCAAGAGACCCAGTACTTC
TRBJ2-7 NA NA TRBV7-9 CASSLGGRNYEQYF TGTGCCAGCAGCTTAGGGGGTCGGAACTACGAGCAGTACTTC
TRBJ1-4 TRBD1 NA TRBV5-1 CASSGEGRGHEKLFF TGCGCCAGCAGCGGGGAGGGCAGGGGGCATGAAAAACTGTTTTTT
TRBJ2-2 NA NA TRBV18 CASSPLGDEKTGELFF TGTGCCAGCTCCCCGCTAGGAGACGAGAAAACCGGGGAGCTGTTTTTT
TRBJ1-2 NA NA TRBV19 CASSMDPHGYTF TGTGCCAGTAGTATGGATCCGCATGGCTACACCTTC
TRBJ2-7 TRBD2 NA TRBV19 CARTPEGTRSLYEQYF TGTGCCAGAACCCCCGAAGGGACTAGGAGCCTTTACGAGCAGTACTTC
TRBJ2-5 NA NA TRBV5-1 CASRGRARQETQYF TGCGCCAGCAGGGGTCGAGCAAGGCAAGAGACCCAGTACTTC